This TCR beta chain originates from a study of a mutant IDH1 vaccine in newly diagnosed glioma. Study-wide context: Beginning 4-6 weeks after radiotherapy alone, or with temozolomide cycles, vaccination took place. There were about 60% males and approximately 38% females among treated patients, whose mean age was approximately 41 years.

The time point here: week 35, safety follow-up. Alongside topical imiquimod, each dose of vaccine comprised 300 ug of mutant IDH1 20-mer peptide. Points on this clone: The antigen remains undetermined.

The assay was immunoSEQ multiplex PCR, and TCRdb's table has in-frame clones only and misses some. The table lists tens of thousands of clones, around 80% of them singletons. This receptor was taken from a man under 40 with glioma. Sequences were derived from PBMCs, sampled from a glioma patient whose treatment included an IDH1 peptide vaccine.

CDR3 in DNA: TGTGCCACCAGCAGCGAGGACAGGGAGGTCTACGAGCAGTACTTC. Translating gives CATSSEDREVYEQYF. This chain joins TRBV15 and TRBJ2-7, with 8 bases matching TRBD1. Germline CDR1 reads LNHNV; CDR2 reads YYDKDF (reference sequence). V lost 3 bases to trimming and J lost 3 bases; unmatched junction nucleotides: 7. CDR3 length equals 15 residues.